These 12 T cell receptor beta chains originate from one sample sequenced in a study of blood T cell repertoires in COVID-19. Measured with immunoSEQ multiplex PCR; TCRdb has only the in-frame clones, and not every one. The table includes hundreds of thousands of clones, around 89% detected once. The source material was peripheral blood. These receptor sequences come from a woman between 40 and 50 years old with COVID-19, enrolled during active disease.

The chain has TRBV2 and TRBJ2-1; 8 bases are a match to TRBD1. The germline CDR1 and CDR2 sequences are SNHLY and FYNNEI. V was pared by 4 bases and J by 5 bases, with 1 base of the junction left unmatched. This CDR3 has 13 residues. The CDR3 DNA is TGTGCCAGCAGTGTGGACAGGGACAATGAGCAGTTCTTC. Residues: CASSVDRDNEQFF.

This clone was found once. This chain links TRBV19 with TRBJ2-5, with 8 bases identical to TRBD1. The CDR3 extends over 19 amino acids. The J segment lost 3 bases and the V segment lost 4 bases, leaving 19 bases of the junction unmatched. Germline-derived CDR1 and CDR2 are LNHDA and SQIVND (reference sequence). CDR3 loop: CASSKRSFGQGGPKETQYF. The DNA of the CDR3 is TGTGCCAGTAGTAAGCGATCTTTCGGACAGGGTGGACCAAAAGAGACCCAGTACTTC.

This clone was counted a single time. CDR3 sequence (DNA): TGCGCCAGCAGCCAAGATTACAGTTATAGCAATCAGCCCCAGCATTTT. Residues: CASSQDYSYSNQPQHF. The chain carries TRBV4-3 and TRBJ1-5; D remains unclear. The ends were cut back, 0 bases at V and 0 bases at J, with 9 bases in the middle. The CDR3 runs to 16 residues. Germline-derived CDR1 and CDR2 are LGHNA and YSLEER.

The rearrangement links TRBV7-2 to TRBJ1-1, with TRBD1 matching over 7 bases. The germline CDR1 and CDR2 sequences are SGHTA and FQGNSA. The CDR3 length is 15 residues. V lost 0 bases and J lost 1; bases outside the gene matches: 2. In DNA form, the CDR3 reads TGTGCCAGCAGCTTAGCCGGGACAGAGAACACTGAAGCTTTCTTT. Translated: CASSLAGTENTEAFF.

This clone was seen just once. This sequence joins TRBV5-6 and TRBJ1-4; 9 bases align to TRBD1. Germline CDR1 and CDR2: SGHDT and YYEEEE. The CDR3 consists of 15 residues. V was pared by 0 bases and J by 6 bases, with 3 bases of the junction left unmatched. CDR3 loop: CASSLDRGLHEKLFF. In DNA, the CDR3 is TGTGCCAGCAGCTTGGACAGGGGGCTTCATGAAAAACTGTTTTTT.

V is TRBV21-1 and J is TRBJ1-4. TRBV21-1 is designated a pseudogene. This CDR3 comprises 12 residues. CDR3 protein: CASRLPNEKLFF. As DNA, the CDR3 is TGTGCCAGCAGACTTCCCAATGAAAAACTGTTTTTT.

The chain is built from TRBV5-5 and TRBJ1-1; D unresolved. The length of the CDR3 is 15 residues. Germline V gene sequence: CDR1 SGHKS, CDR2 YYEKEE (reference sequence). The V gene lost 5 bases and the J gene lost 5 bases, with 19 bases spanning the gap. The CDR3 DNA reads TGTGCCAGCAGTCGTATCAGGTTGAGGAGGACTGAAGCTTTCTTT. It encodes CASSRIRLRRTEAFF.

The J gene is TRBJ2-2, the V gene TRBV28, with TRBD2 as a possible D gene (5 bases). CDR3 length equals 16 residues. V gave up 2 bases and J gave up 1 base, with 11 bases separating them. From germline, CDR1 is MDHEN and CDR2 SYDVKM. The CDR3 bases are TGTGCCAGCAGTTTACTACGGAGCGGGAACACCGGGGAGCTGTTTTTT. It yields the protein CASSLLRSGNTGELFF.

This clone was seen only once. V and J are TRBV25-1 and TRBJ1-6; D gene uncertain. Per the germline V gene, CDR1 is MGHDK and CDR2 is SYGVNS. Trimming pared 6 bases from V and 4 bases from J, leaving 19 bases between. CDR3 length: 17 residues. CDR3 nucleotides: TGTGCCAGCAGCGGGGTGACTGCCGTCTCATATAATTCACCCCTCCACTTT. The encoded protein is CASSGVTAVSYNSPLHF.

The CDR3, as DNA: TGTGCCAGCAGCCAACAAGAATTGGCGCAGGCCGGTGGGGGCTCCCTTACAGATACGCAGTATTTT. It encodes CASSQQELAQAGGGSLTDTQYF. The chain combines TRBV3-1 (or the pseudogene TRBV3-2) with TRBJ2-3, with D perhaps TRBD1 (6 bases). CDR3 length: 22 residues. CDR1 and CDR2 (germline): LGHDT, YNNKEL (reference sequence). Trimming left V 2 bases short and J 3 bases short, with 33 bases between.

This chain links TRBV9 with TRBJ1-2, with no clear D. The CDR3 consists of 14 residues. CDR1 is SGDLS and CDR2 is YYNGEE in the germline V gene. The V gene lost 7 bases and the J gene lost 2 bases, with 15 bases spanning the gap. CDR3 protein: CASGGRTVNYGYTF. For the CDR3, the DNA is TGTGCCAGCGGCGGAAGGACTGTGAACTATGGCTACACCTTC.

V usage is TRBV7-8 and J usage is TRBJ2-7; 13 bases map to TRBD2. The V gene end was trimmed by 3 bases and the J gene end by 4 bases; junction bases not matched to a gene: 9. Germline CDR1 is SGHVS and CDR2 is FQNEAQ. This CDR3 region has 17 residues. Here the CDR3 DNA reads TGTGCCAGCAGCTTGACTAGCGGGGGGTTAAACAGATACGAGCAGTACTTC. Protein: CASSLTSGGLNRYEQYF. Looking up the rest from reference TRBV7-8 and TRBJ2-7 gives the full variable domain: GAGVSQSPRYKVAKRGQDVALRCDPISGHVSLFWYQQALGQGPEFLTYFQNEAQLDKSGLPSDRFFAERPEGSVSTLKIQRTQQEDSAVYLCASSLTSGGLNRYEQYFGPGTRLTVT.